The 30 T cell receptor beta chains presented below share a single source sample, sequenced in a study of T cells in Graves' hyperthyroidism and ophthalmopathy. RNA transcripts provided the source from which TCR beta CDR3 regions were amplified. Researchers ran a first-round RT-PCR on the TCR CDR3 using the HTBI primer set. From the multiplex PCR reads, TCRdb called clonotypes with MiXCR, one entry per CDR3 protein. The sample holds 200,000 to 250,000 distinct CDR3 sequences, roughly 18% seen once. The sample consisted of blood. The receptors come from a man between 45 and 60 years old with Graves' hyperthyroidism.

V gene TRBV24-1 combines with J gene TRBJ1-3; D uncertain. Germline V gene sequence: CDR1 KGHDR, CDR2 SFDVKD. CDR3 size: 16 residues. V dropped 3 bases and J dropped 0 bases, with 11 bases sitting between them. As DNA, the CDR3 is TGTGCCACCAGTGATGGCCGGGTCAGCTCTGGAAACACCATATATTTT. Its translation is CATSDGRVSSGNTIYF.

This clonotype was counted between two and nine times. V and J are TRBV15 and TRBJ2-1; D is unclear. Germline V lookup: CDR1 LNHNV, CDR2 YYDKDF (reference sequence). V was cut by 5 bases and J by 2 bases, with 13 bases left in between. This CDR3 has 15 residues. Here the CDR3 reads CATSSMRAPYNEQFF. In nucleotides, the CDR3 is TGTGCCACCAGCTCCATGCGAGCGCCCTACAATGAGCAGTTCTTC.

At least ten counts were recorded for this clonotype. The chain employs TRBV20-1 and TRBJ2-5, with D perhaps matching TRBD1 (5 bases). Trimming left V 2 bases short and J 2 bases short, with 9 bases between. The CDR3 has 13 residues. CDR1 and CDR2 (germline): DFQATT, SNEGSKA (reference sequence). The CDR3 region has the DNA TGCAGTGCTAGACGGACACAGCAAGAGACCCAGTACTTC. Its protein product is CSARRTQQETQYF.

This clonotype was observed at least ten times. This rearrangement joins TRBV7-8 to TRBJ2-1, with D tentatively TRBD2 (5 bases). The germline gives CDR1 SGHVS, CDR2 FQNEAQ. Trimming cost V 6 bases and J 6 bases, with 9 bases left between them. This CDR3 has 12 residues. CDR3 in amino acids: CASRFAGNEQFF. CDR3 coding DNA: TGTGCCAGCAGGTTCGCGGGCAATGAGCAGTTCTTC.

The CDR3 nucleotides are TGTGCCAGCAGCTTAAGGTGGGGGGAAGTAGATGAGCAGTTCTTC. It codes for CASSLRWGEVDEQFF. The chain couples TRBV7-2 to TRBJ2-1; a weak D match, TRBD2 (6 bases). Germline V gene lookup returns CDR1 SGHTA and CDR2 FQGNSA. Deletions cut 2 bases from V and 8 bases from J, with 16 bases between. The CDR3 is 15 residues long.

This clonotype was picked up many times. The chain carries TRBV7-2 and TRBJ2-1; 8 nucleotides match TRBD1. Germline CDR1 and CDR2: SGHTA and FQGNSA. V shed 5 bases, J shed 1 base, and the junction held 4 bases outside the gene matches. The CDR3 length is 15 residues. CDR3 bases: TGTGCCAGCAGCATCGACAGGGGTTCCTACAATGAGCAGTTCTTC. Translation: CASSIDRGSYNEQFF.

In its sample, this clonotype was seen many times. CDR3 sequence: CASSYPGLAGVEQYF. DNA of the CDR3: TGTGCCAGCAGTTACCCGGGACTAGCGGGAGTTGAGCAGTACTTC. V gene TRBV6-2 or TRBV6-3 combines with J gene TRBJ2-7; 14 bases are shared with TRBD2. V shed 2 bases and J 7 bases; nucleotides not matched to a gene: 4. The CDR3 loop spans 15 amino acids. Germline V gene sequence: CDR1 MNHEY, CDR2 SVGEGT.

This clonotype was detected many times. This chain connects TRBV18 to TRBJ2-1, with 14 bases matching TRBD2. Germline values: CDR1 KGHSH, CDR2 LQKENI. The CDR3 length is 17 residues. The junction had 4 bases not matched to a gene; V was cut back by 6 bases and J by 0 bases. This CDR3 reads CASSQGTSGSSYNEQFF. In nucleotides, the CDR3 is TGTGCCAGCTCCCAAGGGACTAGCGGGAGCTCCTACAATGAGCAGTTCTTC.

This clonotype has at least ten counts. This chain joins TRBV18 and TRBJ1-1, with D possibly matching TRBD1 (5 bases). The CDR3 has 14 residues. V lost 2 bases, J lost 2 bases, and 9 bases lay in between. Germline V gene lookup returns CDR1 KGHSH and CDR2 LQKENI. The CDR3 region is CASSPGQGNTEAFF. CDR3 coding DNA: TGTGCCAGCTCACCAGGGCAGGGAAACACTGAAGCTTTCTTT.

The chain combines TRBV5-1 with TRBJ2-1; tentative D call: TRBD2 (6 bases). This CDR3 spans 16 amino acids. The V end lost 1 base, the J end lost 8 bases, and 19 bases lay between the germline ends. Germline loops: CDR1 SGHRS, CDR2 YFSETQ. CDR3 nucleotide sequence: TGCGCCAGCAGCTTGTTCGGGAGTCGTTTATTGCATGAGCAGTTCTTC. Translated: CASSLFGSRLLHEQFF.

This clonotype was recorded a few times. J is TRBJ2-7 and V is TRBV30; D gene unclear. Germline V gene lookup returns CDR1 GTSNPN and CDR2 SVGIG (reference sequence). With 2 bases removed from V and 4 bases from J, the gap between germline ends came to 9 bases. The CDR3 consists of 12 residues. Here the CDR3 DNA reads TGTGCCTGGAGTCTGGTGGGTTACGAGCAGTACTTC. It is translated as CAWSLVGYEQYF.

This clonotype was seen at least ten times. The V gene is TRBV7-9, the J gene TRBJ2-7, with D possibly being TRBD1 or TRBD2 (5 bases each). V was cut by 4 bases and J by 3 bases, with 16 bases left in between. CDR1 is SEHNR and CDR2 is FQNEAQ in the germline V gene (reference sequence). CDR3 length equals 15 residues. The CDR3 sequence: CASSSSGTGNYEQYF. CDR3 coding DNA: TGTGCCAGCAGCTCGTCCGGGACCGGAAACTACGAGCAGTACTTC.

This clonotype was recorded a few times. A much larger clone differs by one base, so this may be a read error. The CDR3 loop is CASRWDRDYEQYF. CDR3 sequence (DNA): TGTGCCAGCAGATGGGACAGGGACTACGAGCAGTACTTC. The chain joins TRBV28 to TRBJ2-7; TRBD1 aligns across 9 bases. The J segment lost 3 bases and the V segment lost 6 bases, leaving 3 bases of the junction unmatched. Germline V gene sequence: CDR1 MDHEN, CDR2 SYDVKM. The CDR3 is 13 residues long.

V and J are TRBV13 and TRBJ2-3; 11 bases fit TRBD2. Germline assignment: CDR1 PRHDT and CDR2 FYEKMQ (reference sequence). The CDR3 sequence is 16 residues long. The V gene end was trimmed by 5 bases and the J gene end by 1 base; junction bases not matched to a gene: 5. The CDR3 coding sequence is TGTGCCAGCAGCCCTGGGACTAGCGGTGGCACAGATACGCAGTATTTT. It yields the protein CASSPGTSGGTDTQYF. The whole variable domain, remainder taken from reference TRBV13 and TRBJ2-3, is AAGVIQSPRHLIKEKRETATLKCYPIPRHDTVYWYQQGPGQDPQFLISFYEKMQSDKGSIPDRFSAQQFSDYHSELNMSSLELGDSALYFCASSPGTSGGTDTQYFGPGTRLTVL.

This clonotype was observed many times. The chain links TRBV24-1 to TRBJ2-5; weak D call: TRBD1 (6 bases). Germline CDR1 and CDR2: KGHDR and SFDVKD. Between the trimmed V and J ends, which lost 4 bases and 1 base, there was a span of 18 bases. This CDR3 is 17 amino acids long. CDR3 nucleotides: TGTGCCACCAGTGACCGAGCCGGGACATCGTTCCAAGAGACCCAGTACTTC. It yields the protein CATSDRAGTSFQETQYF.

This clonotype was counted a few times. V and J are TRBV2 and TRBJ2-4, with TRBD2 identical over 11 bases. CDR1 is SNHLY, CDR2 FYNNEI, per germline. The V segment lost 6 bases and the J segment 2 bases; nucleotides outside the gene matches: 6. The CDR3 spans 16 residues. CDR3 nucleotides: TGTGCCAGCAGGCGGAGGACTAGCGGGCCCAAAAACATTCAGTACTTC. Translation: CASRRRTSGPKNIQYF. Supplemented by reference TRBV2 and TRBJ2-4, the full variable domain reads EPEVTQTPSHQVTQMGQEVILRCVPISNHLYFYWYRQILGQKVEFLVSFYNNEISEKSEIFDDQFSVERPDGSNFTLKIRSTKLEDSAMYFCASRRRTSGPKNIQYFGAGTRLSVL.

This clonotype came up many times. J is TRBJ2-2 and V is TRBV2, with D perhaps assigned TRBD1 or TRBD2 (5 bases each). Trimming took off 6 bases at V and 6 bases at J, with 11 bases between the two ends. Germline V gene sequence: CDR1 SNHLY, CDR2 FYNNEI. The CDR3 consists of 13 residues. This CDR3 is CASRGRPSGELFF. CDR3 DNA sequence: TGTGCCAGCAGGGGACGCCCGTCCGGGGAGCTGTTTTTT.

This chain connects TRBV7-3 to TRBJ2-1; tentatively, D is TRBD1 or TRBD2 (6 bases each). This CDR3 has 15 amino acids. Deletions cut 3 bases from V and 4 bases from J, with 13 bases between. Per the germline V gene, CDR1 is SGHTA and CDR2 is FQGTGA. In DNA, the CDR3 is TGTGCCAGCAGCTTCGTGGGGGGCTCATACAATGAGCAGTTCTTC. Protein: CASSFVGGSYNEQFF.

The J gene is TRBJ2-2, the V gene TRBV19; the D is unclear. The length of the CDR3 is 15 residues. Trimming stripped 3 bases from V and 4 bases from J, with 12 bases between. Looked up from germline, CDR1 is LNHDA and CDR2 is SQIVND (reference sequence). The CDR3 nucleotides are TGTGCCAGTAGTATGGGTGCAGGCGGCACCGGGGAGCTGTTTTTT. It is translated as CASSMGAGGTGELFF. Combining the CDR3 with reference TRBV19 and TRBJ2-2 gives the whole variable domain DGGITQSPKYLFRKEGQNVTLSCEQNLNHDAMYWYRQDPGQGLRLIYYSQIVNDFQKGDIAEGYSVSREKKESFPLTVTSAQKNPTAFYLCASSMGAGGTGELFFGEGSRLTVL.

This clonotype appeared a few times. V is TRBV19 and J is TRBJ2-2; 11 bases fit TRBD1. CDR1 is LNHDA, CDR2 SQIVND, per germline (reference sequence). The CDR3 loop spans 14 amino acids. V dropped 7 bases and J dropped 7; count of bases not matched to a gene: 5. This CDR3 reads CASIGTGGVGELFF. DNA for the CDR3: TGTGCCAGTATCGGGACAGGGGGTGTCGGGGAGCTGTTTTTT.

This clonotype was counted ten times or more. CDR3 region: CASSFGLAGGLGEQFF. In DNA, the CDR3 is TGTGCCAGCAGTTTCGGACTAGCGGGAGGACTAGGTGAGCAGTTCTTC. V and J are TRBV12-3 or TRBV12-4 and TRBJ2-1, with 14 bases matching TRBD2. V was pared by 3 bases and J by 9 bases, with 7 bases of the junction left unmatched. This CDR3 contains 16 residues.

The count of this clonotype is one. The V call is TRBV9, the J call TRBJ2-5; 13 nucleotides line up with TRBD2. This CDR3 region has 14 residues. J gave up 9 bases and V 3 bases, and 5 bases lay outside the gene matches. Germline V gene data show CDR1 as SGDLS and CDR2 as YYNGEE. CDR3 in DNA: TGTGCCAGCAGCGACGCGACTAGCGGGAGGCCCCAGTACTTC. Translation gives CASSDATSGRPQYF.

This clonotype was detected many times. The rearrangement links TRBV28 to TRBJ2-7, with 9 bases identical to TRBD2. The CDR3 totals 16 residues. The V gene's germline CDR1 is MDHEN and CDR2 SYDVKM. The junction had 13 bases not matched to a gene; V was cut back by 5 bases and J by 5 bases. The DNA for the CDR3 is TGTGCCAGCAGTCAAGCGGGGGGCGCAAAGGTCCACGAGCAGTACTTC. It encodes CASSQAGGAKVHEQYF.

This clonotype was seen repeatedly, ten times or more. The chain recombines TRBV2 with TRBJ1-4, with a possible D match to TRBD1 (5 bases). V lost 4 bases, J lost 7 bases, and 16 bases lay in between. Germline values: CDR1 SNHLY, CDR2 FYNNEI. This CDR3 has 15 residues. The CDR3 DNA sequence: TGTGCCAGCAGTGTAACAAGGGGCCAGGGTGAAAAACTGTTTTTT. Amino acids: CASSVTRGQGEKLFF.

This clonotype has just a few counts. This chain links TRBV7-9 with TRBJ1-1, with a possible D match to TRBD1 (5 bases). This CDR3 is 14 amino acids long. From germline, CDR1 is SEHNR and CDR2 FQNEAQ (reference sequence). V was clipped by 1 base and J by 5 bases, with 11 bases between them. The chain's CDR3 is CASSLVEGMTEAFF. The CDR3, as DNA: TGTGCCAGCAGCTTAGTGGAGGGGATGACTGAAGCTTTCTTT.

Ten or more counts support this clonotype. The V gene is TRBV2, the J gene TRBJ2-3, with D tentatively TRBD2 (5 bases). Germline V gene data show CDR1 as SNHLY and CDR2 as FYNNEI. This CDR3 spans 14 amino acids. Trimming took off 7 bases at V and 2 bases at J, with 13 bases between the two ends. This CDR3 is CASTRGLLTDTQYF. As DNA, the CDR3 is TGTGCCAGCACCCGCGGACTGCTCACAGATACGCAGTATTTT.

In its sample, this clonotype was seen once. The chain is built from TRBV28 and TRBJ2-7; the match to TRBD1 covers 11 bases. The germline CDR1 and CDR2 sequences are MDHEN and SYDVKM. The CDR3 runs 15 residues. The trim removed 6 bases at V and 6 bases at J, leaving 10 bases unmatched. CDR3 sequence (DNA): TGTGCCAGCAGAGAATCCGGGACAGGGGGATCCGAGCAGTACTTC. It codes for CASRESGTGGSEQYF.

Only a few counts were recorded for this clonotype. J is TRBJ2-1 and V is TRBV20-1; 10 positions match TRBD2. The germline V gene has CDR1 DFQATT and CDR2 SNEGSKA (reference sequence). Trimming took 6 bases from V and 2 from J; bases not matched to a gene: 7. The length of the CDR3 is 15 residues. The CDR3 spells CSALTSGAPYNEQFF. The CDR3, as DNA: TGCAGTGCGCTAACTAGCGGGGCCCCCTACAATGAGCAGTTCTTC.

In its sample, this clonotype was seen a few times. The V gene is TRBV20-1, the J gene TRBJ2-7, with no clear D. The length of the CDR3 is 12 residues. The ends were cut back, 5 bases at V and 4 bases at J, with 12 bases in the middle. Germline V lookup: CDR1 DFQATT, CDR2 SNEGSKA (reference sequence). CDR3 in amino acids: CSADSPSYEQYF. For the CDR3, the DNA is TGCAGTGCTGATTCCCCGTCGTACGAGCAGTACTTC.

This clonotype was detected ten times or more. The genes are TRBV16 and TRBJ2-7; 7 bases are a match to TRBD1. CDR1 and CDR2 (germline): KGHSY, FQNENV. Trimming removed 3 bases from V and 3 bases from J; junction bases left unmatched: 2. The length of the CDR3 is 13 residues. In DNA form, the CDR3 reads TGTGCCAGCAGCCAGGGACAGAACTACGAGCAGTACTTC. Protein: CASSQGQNYEQYF.